Shown below are 23 T cell receptor beta chains from a single sample sequenced in a study of blood T cell repertoires in COVID-19. Libraries were prepared by immunoSEQ multiplex PCR; TCRdb keeps only in-frame clonotypes and omits some of them. The sample carries about 250,000 clones, around 83% recorded once. Sequenced material: peripheral blood. The receptors were sampled from a man in his forties with active or convalescent COVID-19.

The V and J genes are TRBV3-1 (or the pseudogene TRBV3-2) and TRBJ2-2, with TRBD1 as a possible D gene (5 bases). V lost 4 bases to trimming and J lost 5 bases, with 8 bases between them. Looked up from germline, CDR1 is LGHDT and CDR2 is YNNKEL (reference sequence). This CDR3 region has 13 residues. CDR3 DNA: TGTGCCAGCAGCCTTGGACAAACCGGGGAGCTGTTTTTT. This encodes CASSLGQTGELFF.

The chain uses TRBV2 and TRBJ1-1; 9 bases are shared with TRBD1. The CDR3 extends over 16 amino acids. V shed 6 bases, J shed 2 bases, and the junction held 10 bases outside the gene matches. Germline lookup yields CDR1 SNHLY and CDR2 FYNNEI. CDR3 in amino acids: CASRGFPGQGNTEAFF. CDR3 in DNA: TGTGCCAGCAGAGGTTTTCCGGGACAGGGTAACACTGAAGCTTTCTTT.

The chain joins TRBV12-3 or TRBV12-4 to TRBJ1-1, with TRBD1 matching over 9 bases. The CDR3 covers 13 residues. The trim removed 5 bases at V and 3 bases at J, leaving 1 base unmatched. CDR3 in DNA: TGTGCCAGCAGTAGGGACAGGGACACTGAAGCTTTCTTT. Translating it yields CASSRDRDTEAFF.

The chain couples TRBV5-5 to TRBJ2-7, with a possible D match to TRBD1 (5 bases). The CDR3 loop spans 15 amino acids. CDR1 SGHKS and CDR2 YYEKEE come from the germline V gene (reference sequence). Trimming removed 4 bases at V and 1 base at J, with 15 bases between. The CDR3 region has the DNA TGTGCCAGCAGCCGTACAAGGGGATGGTCCTACGAGCAGTACTTC. Protein sequence: CASSRTRGWSYEQYF.

Comment on this clone: The limits of the CDR3 on the DNA are not certain, so only TCRdb's listed CDR3 is given. The V and J genes are TRBV21-1 and TRBJ2-2; the DNA was not used to check the table's D call, TRBD2. TRBV21-1 counts as a pseudogene. The CDR3 contains 15 residues when both ends are counted. CDR3 sequence: CATPTFAAGSWELFF.

The chain is built from TRBV6-5 and TRBJ2-6; 8 bases are shared with TRBD1. This CDR3 region has 15 residues. V was clipped by 6 bases and J by 1 base; unmatched bases: 2. Germline V gives CDR1 MNHEY, CDR2 SVGAGI. The CDR3 nucleotides are TGTGCCAGCAGACAGGGGGGATCTGGGGCCAACGTCCTGACTTTC. Its protein product is CASRQGGSGANVLTF.

This clone has only one observation. The rearrangement links TRBV10-3 to TRBJ2-5; TRBD1 agrees at 7 bases. This CDR3 has 13 amino acids. J was trimmed by 2 bases and V by 6 bases; bases with no gene match: 3. Germline assignment: CDR1 ENHRY and CDR2 SYGVKD. The CDR3 DNA sequence: TGTGCCATCAGGGGGACAGCTCAAGAGACCCAGTACTTC. As protein: CAIRGTAQETQYF.

This sequence joins TRBV6-1 and TRBJ2-5; TRBD1 matches at 9 bases. This CDR3 is 16 amino acids long. Losses at the gene ends were 0 bases for V and 5 bases for J; bases not matched to a gene: 7. Germline V gives CDR1 MNHNS, CDR2 SASEGT. The CDR3 region has the DNA TGTGCCAGCAGTGAAGCAAGGACAGGGGCACGGGAGACCCAGTACTTC. Amino acid sequence: CASSEARTGARETQYF.

V gene TRBV24-1 combines with J gene TRBJ2-3; the match to TRBD2 covers 8 bases. CDR1 KGHDR and CDR2 SFDVKD come from the germline V gene. The V gene end was trimmed by 0 bases and the J gene end by 4 bases; junction bases not matched to a gene: 2. The CDR3 sequence is 15 residues long. CDR3 bases: TGTGCCACCAGTGATTTGCCGGGACTAGCAGATACGCAGTATTTT. As protein: CATSDLPGLADTQYF.

This clone was counted only a few times. The V call is TRBV5-6, the J call TRBJ2-1; D gene uncertain. Germline CDR1 is SGHDT and CDR2 is YYEEEE. Trimming removed 5 bases at V and 0 bases at J, with 12 bases between. This CDR3 contains 15 residues. The CDR3 DNA sequence: TGTGCCAGCAGGTTTGGTATTAGCTCCTACAATGAGCAGTTCTTC. Amino acid sequence: CASRFGISSYNEQFF.

This rearrangement joins TRBV18 to TRBJ2-7; 9 nucleotides line up with TRBD1. CDR3 size: 15 residues. Losses at the gene ends were 3 bases for V and 0 bases for J; bases not matched to a gene: 3. From germline, CDR1 is KGHSH and CDR2 LQKENI. The CDR3 DNA follows: TGTGCCAGCTCACCGGGACAGGGAGTCTCCTACGAGCAGTACTTC. It encodes CASSPGQGVSYEQYF.

This clone came up once. The CDR3 protein is CASSASGTGPNEQFF. CDR3 DNA sequence: TGTGCCAGCAGCGCTTCCGGGACAGGGCCGAATGAGCAGTTCTTC. The chain is built from TRBV9 and TRBJ2-1; TRBD1 aligns across 9 bases. Germline V CDR1 and CDR2: SGDLS, YYNGEE. With V trimmed by 3 bases and J by 7 bases, 8 bases remained unmatched. The CDR3 sequence is 15 residues long.

The chain couples TRBV28 to TRBJ2-1, with 7 bases fitting TRBD2. The V segment lost 6 bases and the J segment 6 bases; nucleotides outside the gene matches: 17. CDR3 size: 17 residues. CDR1 MDHEN and CDR2 SYDVKM come from the germline V gene. This CDR3 reads CASSTAAASGSINEQFF. The DNA of the CDR3 is TGTGCCAGCAGCACAGCAGCGGCTAGCGGATCCATCAATGAGCAGTTCTTC.

This clone came up a few times. This rearrangement joins TRBV5-1 to TRBJ1-2, with D tentatively TRBD1 (5 bases). Germline V gene sequence: CDR1 SGHRS, CDR2 YFSETQ. V was cut by 2 bases and J by 2 bases, with 16 bases left in between. The CDR3 has 16 residues. CDR3 residues: CASSFEGETRNYGYTF. For the CDR3, the DNA is TGCGCCAGCAGCTTCGAAGGGGAAACAAGGAACTATGGCTACACCTTC.

This rearrangement joins TRBV6-2 or TRBV6-3 to TRBJ1-5; TRBD1 aligns across 7 bases. The CDR3 covers 16 residues. V dropped 6 bases and J dropped 0; count of bases not matched to a gene: 8. From germline, CDR1 is MNHEY and CDR2 SVGEGT. The chain's CDR3 is CASSPKTGYSNQPQHF. In DNA form, the CDR3 reads TGTGCCAGCAGCCCTAAGACAGGGTATAGCAATCAGCCCCAGCATTTT.

The sample holds a few counts of this clone. The V and J genes are TRBV6-1 and TRBJ1-2, with a weak D call TRBD1 (6 bases). This CDR3 has 15 amino acids. Between the trimmed V and J ends, which lost 3 bases and 7 bases, there was a span of 18 bases. Germline CDR1 and CDR2: MNHNS and SASEGT. DNA for the CDR3: TGTGCCAGCAGTGAGCCCGCGCAGGGGTTCTCTGGCTACACCTTC. This sequence encodes CASSEPAQGFSGYTF.

The CDR3 sequence: CASQTSGGSQETQYF. The CDR3 coding sequence is TGCGCCAGCCAGACTAGCGGGGGGTCCCAAGAGACCCAGTACTTC. The V and J genes are TRBV5-1 and TRBJ2-5, with 13 bases that match TRBD2. The CDR3 has 15 amino acids. Germline V gene lookup returns CDR1 SGHRS and CDR2 YFSETQ. V shed 7 bases, J shed 1 base, and the junction held 4 bases outside the gene matches.

The chain recombines TRBV19 with TRBJ2-3; possible D gene TRBD2, 5 bases. Trimming cost V 5 bases and J 5 bases, with 17 bases left between them. The CDR3 contains 15 residues. Germline CDR1 LNHDA, CDR2 SQIVND (reference sequence). Here the CDR3 reads CASSRGPGGQDTQYF. The CDR3 DNA follows: TGTGCCAGTAGTCGGGGTCCGGGTGGTCAAGATACGCAGTATTTT.

The chain has TRBV7-9 and TRBJ2-2, with 12 positions matching TRBD2. Germline V lookup: CDR1 SEHNR, CDR2 FQNEAQ (reference sequence). The CDR3 has 17 amino acids. V shed 5 bases, J shed 0 bases, and the junction held 4 bases outside the gene matches. CDR3 residues: CASSPTSGGSNTGELFF. The CDR3 nucleotides are TGTGCCAGCAGCCCGACTAGCGGGGGTTCGAACACCGGGGAGCTGTTTTTT.

J is TRBJ2-1 and V is TRBV6-6; D gene unclear. Trimming left V 4 bases short and J 5 bases short, with 12 bases between. The CDR3 is made up of 14 amino acids. Germline V gives CDR1 MNHNY, CDR2 SVGAGI (reference sequence). For the CDR3, the DNA is TGTGCCAGCAGTTTAACCGGGTCCCACAATGAGCAGTTCTTC. The encoded protein is CASSLTGSHNEQFF.

CDR3 DNA sequence: TGTGCCAGCAGGGGAGGACAGGGAAACGTTCGCCCCAGTATCGTTAGTGAGCAGTTCTTC. Translation: CASRGGQGNVRPSIVSEQFF. The chain is built from TRBV6-8 and TRBJ2-1, with 8 bases that match TRBD1. Germline CDR1 MNHGY, CDR2 SAAAGT. The CDR3 totals 20 residues. Trimming took 6 bases from V and 9 from J; bases not matched to a gene: 28.

The CDR3 spells CASSQGPGQGRETQYF. The CDR3 coding sequence is TGTGCCAGCAGCCAAGGACCGGGACAGGGAAGGGAGACCCAGTACTTC. The chain couples TRBV14 to TRBJ2-5; 9 nucleotides align to TRBD1. V lost 1 base to trimming and J lost 5 bases; unmatched junction nucleotides: 8. CDR3 length equals 16 residues. The V gene's germline CDR1 is SGHDN and CDR2 FVKESK.

The chain carries TRBV11-3 and TRBJ2-5; D call uncertain. Trimming took 5 bases from V and 1 from J, leaving 14 bases between them. This CDR3 is 15 amino acids long. CDR1 and CDR2 from the germline V gene are SGHNT and YENEEA. The CDR3 loop reads CASSLQSSTQETQYF. The CDR3 DNA sequence: TGTGCCAGCAGCCTACAAAGTAGCACCCAAGAGACCCAGTACTTC.